A selection of T cell receptor beta chains follows, all from one sample in a study of graft-versus-host responses after intestinal transplantation. The method was immunoSEQ multiplex PCR; TCRdb's version includes in-frame clones alone and lacks a portion of them. This sample has approximately 130,000 clones, with around nine tenths found just once. These TCRs are of unknown antigen specificity. The material sequenced was unstimulated CD4+ T cells sorted from spleen or lymph node cells, taken before intestinal transplant. Receptors originate from a human donor who received an intestinal transplant. Each CDR3 is given with its conserved first and last residue. The order of the fields is CDR3 length, D gene, clone size, J gene, V gene, CDR3 DNA, CDR3 protein. D genes are given only for firm matches. Expanded clones are given a class, and other clones once, few, many or no size at all.

cdr3_length: 13
d_call: .
clone_size: .
j_call: TRBJ1-5
v_call: TRBV6-1
cdr3_nt: TGTGCCAGCAGGTCAGGGGGCAATCAGCCCCAGCATTTT
cdr3_aa: CASRSGGNQPQHF

cdr3_length: 15
d_call: .
clone_size: few
j_call: TRBJ1-2
v_call: TRBV6-5
cdr3_nt: TGTGCCAGCAGTTACACGTGGACGGGGAACTATGGCTACACCTTC
cdr3_aa: CASSYTWTGNYGYTF

cdr3_length: 16
d_call: TRBD1
clone_size: once
j_call: TRBJ2-2
v_call: TRBV7-9
cdr3_nt: TGTGCCAGCAGCTTAGCGGCAGGGGGAAACACCGGGGAGCTGTTTTTT
cdr3_aa: CASSLAAGGNTGELFF

cdr3_length: 14
d_call: .
clone_size: .
j_call: TRBJ2-1
v_call: TRBV6-1
cdr3_nt: TGTGCCAGCAGGGTTAGACAATTGTACAATGAGCAGTTCTTC
cdr3_aa: CASRVRQLYNEQFF

cdr3_length: 14
d_call: .
clone_size: .
j_call: TRBJ2-7
v_call: TRBV11-3
cdr3_nt: TGTGCCAGCAGCATCGGACGGGCCTCCTACGAGCAGTACTTC
cdr3_aa: CASSIGRASYEQYF

cdr3_length: 15
d_call: .
clone_size: once
j_call: TRBJ1-6
v_call: TRBV14
cdr3_nt: TGTGCCAGCAGTCCTACCTCAGGGGTAGGGTCACCCCTCCACTTT
cdr3_aa: CASSPTSGVGSPLHF

cdr3_length: 15
d_call: TRBD1
clone_size: .
j_call: TRBJ2-3
v_call: TRBV11-1
cdr3_nt: TGTGCCAGCAGCTTTGACAGGGGCTACACAGATACGCAGTATTTT
cdr3_aa: CASSFDRGYTDTQYF

cdr3_length: 14
d_call: .
clone_size: .
j_call: TRBJ1-2
v_call: TRBV27
cdr3_nt: TGTGCCAGCAGTTTTCGGCGGCCAAGGGGCGGCTACACCTTC
cdr3_aa: CASSFRRPRGGYTF

cdr3_length: 13
d_call: .
clone_size: .
j_call: TRBJ1-2
v_call: TRBV19
cdr3_nt: TGTGCCAGTAGAACAGACCACCAGGCTGGCTACACCTTC
cdr3_aa: CASRTDHQAGYTF

cdr3_length: 16
d_call: TRBD1
clone_size: .
j_call: TRBJ2-6
v_call: TRBV5-1
cdr3_nt: TGCGCCAGCGCTGGACAGGGGAGCTCTGGGGCCAACGTCCTGACTTTC
cdr3_aa: CASAGQGSSGANVLTF

cdr3_length: 15
d_call: .
clone_size: .
j_call: TRBJ2-1
v_call: TRBV7-7
cdr3_nt: TGTGCCAGCAGCTTGTTAGAGCTCTCCTACAATGAGCAGTTCTTC
cdr3_aa: CASSLLELSYNEQFF

cdr3_length: 12
d_call: .
clone_size: .
j_call: TRBJ2-1
v_call: TRBV2
cdr3_nt: TGTGCCAGCAGAGCCGGGGGCAATGAGCAGTTCTTC
cdr3_aa: CASRAGGNEQFF

cdr3_length: 10
d_call: .
clone_size: .
j_call: TRBJ2-7
v_call: TRBV20-1
cdr3_nt: TGCAGTGCTAGCAATAACGAGCAGTACTTC
cdr3_aa: CSASNNEQYF

cdr3_length: 18
d_call: .
clone_size: .
j_call: TRBJ2-3
v_call: TRBV29-1
cdr3_nt: TGCAGCGTTGAAGATTCTTCATTACAGGGCGCATGGGGGGATACGCAGTATTTT
cdr3_aa: CSVEDSSLQGAWGDTQYF

cdr3_length: 13
d_call: TRBD1
clone_size: .
j_call: TRBJ1-2
v_call: TRBV19
cdr3_nt: TGTGCCAGTAGTAGGCAGCAGGGGGGCGGCTACACCTTC
cdr3_aa: CASSRQQGGGYTF

cdr3_length: 14
d_call: TRBD2
clone_size: .
j_call: TRBJ2-3
v_call: TRBV11-1
cdr3_nt: TGTGCCAGCATGTGGCGGGGGGCCACAGATACGCAGTATTTT
cdr3_aa: CASMWRGATDTQYF

cdr3_length: 12
d_call: .
clone_size: .
j_call: TRBJ1-1
v_call: TRBV19
cdr3_nt: TGTGCCAGTAGTATCCCGGACACTGAAGCTTTCTTT
cdr3_aa: CASSIPDTEAFF

cdr3_length: 13
d_call: TRBD2
clone_size: .
j_call: TRBJ2-7
v_call: TRBV18
cdr3_nt: TGTGCCAGCTCACGGGGGGGGTTCGACGAGCAGTACTTC
cdr3_aa: CASSRGGFDEQYF

cdr3_length: 15
d_call: TRBD1
clone_size: .
j_call: TRBJ1-2
v_call: TRBV5-1
cdr3_nt: TGCGCCAGCAGCACCTCCGGGACAGGGCCCTATGGCTACACCTTC
cdr3_aa: CASSTSGTGPYGYTF

cdr3_length: 14
d_call: .
clone_size: .
j_call: TRBJ1-1
v_call: TRBV11-2
cdr3_nt: TGTGCCAGCAGCCGATACAGGGTTGAAACTGAAGCTTTCTTT
cdr3_aa: CASSRYRVETEAFF

cdr3_length: 15
d_call: .
clone_size: .
j_call: TRBJ1-4
v_call: TRBV27
cdr3_nt: TGTGCCAGCAGTTCGAATCCAGGGGTTGGTGAAAAACTGTTTTTT
cdr3_aa: CASSSNPGVGEKLFF

cdr3_length: 16
d_call: .
clone_size: .
j_call: TRBJ2-5
v_call: TRBV30
cdr3_nt: TGTGCCTGGAGTGCGGGGGACAGATACGCTCAAGAGACCCAGTACTTC
cdr3_aa: CAWSAGDRYAQETQYF

cdr3_length: 13
d_call: TRBD1
clone_size: .
j_call: TRBJ1-3
v_call: TRBV6-5
cdr3_nt: TGTGCCAGCAGCGGACAGGCGGGAAACACCATATATTTT
cdr3_aa: CASSGQAGNTIYF